This TCR beta chain was observed in a study of T cells in Graves' hyperthyroidism and ophthalmopathy. This clonotype was counted at least ten times. Its antigen is not identified. Findings and caveats of the study: Model-based prediction identified ophthalmopathy a median around seven months prior to its onset.

Patients having uncontrolled infection, another autoimmune disease, pregnancy or lactation were not included. For the diagnoses, clinical symptoms, serum thyroxine and TRAb, thyroid ultrasound and orbital computed tomography were used. Using RNA transcripts as the source, TCR beta CDR3 regions were amplified. The TCR CDR3 was amplified in a first-round RT-PCR using the HTBI primer set. TCRdb used MiXCR to reprocess the multiplex PCR reads, holding one entry per CDR3 protein. The sample holds about 640,000 distinct CDR3 sequences, 13% to 15% seen once. From germline, CDR1 is SGHNT and CDR2 YENEEA. The CDR3 loop spans 15 amino acids. Trimming took off 5 bases at V and 2 bases at J, with 14 bases between the two ends.

The clonotype comes from a woman aged 45 to 65 with Graves' ophthalmopathy. Sample: blood. The chain is built from TRBV11-3 and TRBJ2-3; D unresolved. Written as DNA, the CDR3 is TGTGCCAGCAGCGGTTCGAGGCAGTACACAGATACGCAGTATTTT. Amino acid sequence: CASSGSRQYTDTQYF.